The clone carrying this T cell receptor (beta chain) was found a few times. Its target is unknown. Sample treatment: roughly 10-day PBMC culture with coronavirus spike peptide pools or control peptides (ViraFEST assay). Culture of about 1.8 million PBMCs per well took place with about 9.8 IU/ml IL-2 and roughly 9.5 ug/ml peptide pools. The Oncomine TCR Beta short-read assay was applied to DNA of cultured CD4+ T cells. TCRdb processed the PCR reads anew with MiXCR; each CDR3 protein has one entry. The sample lists about 22,000 distinct CDR3 sequences; 30% to 35% were seen once. The sample originates from a study of vaccination and CD4 T cells after COVID-19. Study-wide results and limits: Among reactive clones from convalescent patients, a median 86.3% appeared only post-vaccination.

Trimming removed 3 bases from V and 2 bases from J; junction bases left unmatched: 7. The CDR3 is 16 amino acids. The chain employs TRBV12-3 or TRBV12-4 and TRBJ2-5, with 9 bases aligning to TRBD2. The source is a human donor with COVID-19. The sequenced material came from cultured CD4+ T cells from blood. The CDR3 loop is CASSLREGGLQETQYF. DNA of the CDR3: TGTGCCAGCAGTTTGCGGGAGGGGGGCCTTCAAGAGACCCAGTACTTC.